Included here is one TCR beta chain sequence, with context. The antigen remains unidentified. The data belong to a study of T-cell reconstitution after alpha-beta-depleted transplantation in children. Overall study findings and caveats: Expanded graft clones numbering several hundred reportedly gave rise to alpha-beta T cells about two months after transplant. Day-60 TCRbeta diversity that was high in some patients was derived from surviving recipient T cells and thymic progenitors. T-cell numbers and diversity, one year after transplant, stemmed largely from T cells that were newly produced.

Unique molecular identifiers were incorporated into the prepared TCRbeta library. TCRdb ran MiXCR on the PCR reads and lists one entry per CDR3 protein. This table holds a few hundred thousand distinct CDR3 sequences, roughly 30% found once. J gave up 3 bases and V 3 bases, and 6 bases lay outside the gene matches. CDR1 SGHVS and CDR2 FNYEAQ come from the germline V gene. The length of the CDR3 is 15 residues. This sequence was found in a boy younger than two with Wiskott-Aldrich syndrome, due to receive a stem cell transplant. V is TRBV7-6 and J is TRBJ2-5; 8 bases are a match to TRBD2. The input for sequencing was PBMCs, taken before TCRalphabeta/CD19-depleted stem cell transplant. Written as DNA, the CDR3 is TGTGCCAGCAGCTTCTCCGGGACTAGAAAAGAGACCCAGTACTTC. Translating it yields CASSFSGTRKETQYF.